This is a list of T cell receptor beta chains from one sample in a study of Ad26.COV2.S vaccination and SARS-CoV-2 variants. The repertoire was sequenced with immunoSEQ multiplex PCR; TCRdb's copy has only in-frame clones and lacks some. The sample has over 200,000 clones; 88% are singletons. The sample here was peripheral blood, taken in a trial of Ad26.COV2.S vaccine versus placebo. These receptors were obtained from a person aged 18-60 years who received the Ad26.COV2.S COVID-19 vaccine or a placebo. CDR3s include the opening cysteine and the closing phenylalanine or tryptophan. Clone size, where shown, is once, few, many, or a class for clones that have expanded.

v_gene,abundance,j_gene,CDR3aa
TRBV25-1,-,TRBJ1-5,CASSERGANQPQHF
TRBV6-5,-,TRBJ1-5,CASSPGQGMSQPQHF
TRBV30,-,TRBJ1-5,CAWSFRTGGLSQPQHF
TRBV29-1,-,TRBJ2-7,CSVSRGSYEQYF
TRBV29-1,-,TRBJ1-2,CSVEGGQRLYGYTF
TRBV10-2,-,TRBJ1-1,CASAPPGTEAFF
TRBV18,-,TRBJ2-5,CASSQNSQETQYF
TRBV4-3,-,TRBJ2-3,CASSPEGTSTDTQYF
TRBV14,-,TRBJ2-5,CASSQGTAIQETQYF
TRBV28,-,TRBJ1-4,CATRTGGYVNEKLFF
TRBV15,once,TRBJ1-1,CATSRDYADSNTEAFF
TRBV10-3,-,TRBJ2-5,CAISPLADRGQETQYF
TRBV7-6,-,TRBJ1-3,CASSSSTSSGNTIYF
TRBV5-1,-,TRBJ2-3,CASSLNYPGSLSTDTQYF
TRBV28,-,TRBJ1-4,CASSQPGQGAGEKLFF
TRBV13,-,TRBJ1-5,CASKDPSNQPQHF
TRBV19,many,TRBJ1-5,CASSSGSRDSRNQPQHF
TRBV21-1,-,TRBJ1-1,CASSKPSGVDTEAFF
TRBV19,once,TRBJ1-5,CAGGRGGGTSNQPQHF
TRBV19,-,TRBJ2-5,CASSIEGPGGQETQYF